Listed here are 32 T cell receptor beta chains from one sample, sequenced in a study of T cell repertoires in cytomegalovirus infection. MiXCR was run by TCRdb on the reads, yielding one entry per CDR3 protein. The sample includes about 150,000 distinct CDR3 sequences, 23% seen only once; the top ten take approximately 11%. Material for sequencing was PBMCs. The receptors shown here come from a human donor in good health (CMV status not recorded). Some clones in this sample may be carry-over from other donors' samples.

This clonotype was observed many times. The J gene is TRBJ1-1, the V gene TRBV12-3 or TRBV12-4; 7 nucleotides align to TRBD1. The CDR3 is 15 residues long. The V and J ends lost 5 bases and 0 bases, in that order; junction bases with no gene match: 6. DNA of the CDR3: TGTGCCAGCAGTGGGGACAGCATCCTGAACACTGAAGCTTTCTTT. Its protein product is CASSGDSILNTEAFF.

This clonotype has more than one count but fewer than ten. The chain carries TRBV28 and TRBJ2-5; the match to TRBD1 covers 9 bases. Trimming at V came to 7 bases and at J to 4 bases, leaving 10 bases not matched to a gene. Germline CDR1 reads MDHEN; CDR2 reads SYDVKM. The CDR3 is made up of 15 amino acids. CDR3 in amino acids: CASTYDRGARETQYF. CDR3 in DNA: TGTGCCAGCACCTATGACAGGGGGGCGAGAGAGACCCAGTACTTC. Full variable domain (missing parts from reference TRBV28 and TRBJ2-5): DVKVTQSSRYLVKRTGEKVFLECVQDMDHENMFWYRQDPGLGLRLIYFSYDVKMKEKGDIPEGYSVSREKKERFSLILESASTNQTSMYLCASTYDRGARETQYFGPGTRLLVL.

This clonotype was observed a few times. The J gene is TRBJ2-7, the V gene TRBV7-2, with D perhaps TRBD2 (5 bases). Germline CDR1 and CDR2: SGHTA and FQGNSA. V gave up 4 bases and J gave up 6 bases, with 16 bases separating them. This CDR3 contains 14 residues. This CDR3 is CASSYMRLTGEQYF. The CDR3 DNA sequence: TGTGCCAGCAGCTACATGCGACTAACCGGCGAGCAGTACTTC.

This clonotype showed up just a few times. The chain combines TRBV19 with TRBJ2-1; TRBD2 aligns across 8 bases. Per germline, CDR1 LNHDA and CDR2 SQIVND (reference sequence). The V segment lost 1 base and the J segment 2 bases; nucleotides outside the gene matches: 1. The CDR3 is made up of 15 amino acids. CDR3 region: CASSIVAGPYNEQFF. The CDR3 DNA reads as TGTGCCAGTAGTATAGTAGCGGGACCCTACAATGAGCAGTTCTTC.

V usage is TRBV7-9 and J usage is TRBJ2-3; TRBD2 aligns across 14 bases. V dropped 6 bases and J dropped 6; count of bases not matched to a gene: 8. Germline values: CDR1 SEHNR, CDR2 FQNEAQ (reference sequence). This CDR3 spans 16 amino acids. The CDR3 nucleotides are TGTGCCAGCAGTTTACCGGGGACTAGCGGGAGTGATACGCAGTATTTT. Its translation: CASSLPGTSGSDTQYF.

J is TRBJ2-7 and V is TRBV11-2, with 9 bases identical to TRBD2. The V and J ends lost 5 bases and 1 base, in that order; junction bases with no gene match: 15. Per germline, CDR1 SGHAT and CDR2 FQNNGV. The CDR3 runs to 18 residues. The CDR3 coding sequence is TGTGCCAGCAGCCCTGGTCTAGCGGGACAAGGCAGGTCCTACGAGCAGTACTTC. Translating gives CASSPGLAGQGRSYEQYF.

The rearrangement joins TRBV12-3 or TRBV12-4 to TRBJ2-1, with 9 bases lining up with TRBD2. Germline trimming cut 1 base from V and 8 bases from J; bases unmatched to any gene: 9. CDR3 length: 16 residues. The DNA for the CDR3 is TGTGCCAGCAGTTTAGGCTTTCAGCGGGGGGAGGATGAGCAGTTCTTC. It yields the protein CASSLGFQRGEDEQFF.

Many counts were recorded for this clonotype. The chain combines TRBV12-3 or TRBV12-4 with TRBJ1-1; 9 nucleotides line up with TRBD1. Losses at the gene ends were 3 bases for V and 5 bases for J; bases not matched to a gene: 7. CDR3 length: 15 residues. The CDR3 loop is CASSFQSGQGTEAFF. The CDR3 region has the DNA TGTGCCAGCAGTTTCCAATCCGGACAGGGGACTGAAGCTTTCTTT.

Many counts were recorded for this clonotype. This chain connects TRBV7-2 to TRBJ1-2; D remains unclear. The V and J ends lost 4 bases and 2 bases respectively, with 2 bases between them. From germline, CDR1 is SGHTA and CDR2 FQGNSA. The CDR3 spans 11 residues. Here the CDR3 reads CASSSNYGYTF. The DNA for the CDR3 is TGTGCCAGCAGCTCAAACTATGGCTACACCTTC.

This clonotype occurred many times. The genes are TRBV28 and TRBJ2-1; 8 nucleotides line up with TRBD2. Germline V CDR1 and CDR2: MDHEN, SYDVKM. Trimming removed 4 bases from V and 7 bases from J; junction bases left unmatched: 9. The CDR3 totals 15 residues. The CDR3 bases are TGTGCCAGCAGTTCGGGGGGGCCCCCGGGGAATGAGCAGTTCTTC. Translation gives CASSSGGPPGNEQFF.

This clonotype occurred many times. This chain joins TRBV7-9 and TRBJ2-7, with D tentatively TRBD1 (6 bases). Looked up from germline, CDR1 is SEHNR and CDR2 is FQNEAQ (reference sequence). V shed 5 bases and J shed 2 bases, with 16 bases lying between them. The CDR3 has 15 amino acids. The CDR3 loop reads CASSLPGQGPYEQYF. Written as DNA, the CDR3 is TGTGCCAGCAGCCTACCGGGACAAGGCCCCTACGAGCAGTACTTC.

This clonotype was picked up many times. This chain joins TRBV7-6 and TRBJ1-5, with 9 bases aligning to TRBD1. This CDR3 contains 16 residues. V dropped 4 bases and J dropped 6; count of bases not matched to a gene: 10. Germline V gene sequence: CDR1 SGHVS, CDR2 FNYEAQ. The CDR3 reads CASSSTTGGVGQPQHF. CDR3 bases: TGTGCCAGCAGCTCAACGACAGGGGGAGTGGGTCAGCCCCAGCATTTT.

There are many counts of this clonotype. This chain uses TRBV7-8 with TRBJ2-2, with 8 bases identical to TRBD1. The junction had 7 bases not matched to a gene; V was cut back by 2 bases and J by 5 bases. The CDR3 sequence is 16 residues long. Germline CDR1 reads SGHVS; CDR2 reads FQNEAQ. The CDR3: CASSLQGAPGTGELFF. The CDR3 bases are TGTGCCAGCAGCTTACAGGGGGCCCCAGGGACCGGGGAGCTGTTTTTT.

This sequence joins TRBV7-3 and TRBJ2-1, with a tentative D call TRBD1 (6 bases). Germline V gene sequence: CDR1 SGHTA, CDR2 FQGTGA. Trimming took off 3 bases at V and 3 bases at J, with 9 bases between the two ends. The CDR3 runs 14 residues. The CDR3 bases are TGTGCCAGCAGCTTGAGGGGGAACTACAATGAGCAGTTCTTC. It encodes CASSLRGNYNEQFF.

This clonotype was observed at least ten times. The chain is built from TRBV7-2 and TRBJ2-5; 7 bases fit TRBD2. Losses at the gene ends were 1 base for V and 5 bases for J; bases not matched to a gene: 1. This CDR3 has 13 residues. Germline V gives CDR1 SGHTA, CDR2 FQGNSA. This chain's CDR3 is CASSLVGRETQYF. The CDR3, as DNA: TGTGCCAGCAGCTTAGTCGGGAGGGAGACCCAGTACTTC. The full variable domain, completed using reference TRBV7-2 and TRBJ2-5, is GAGVSQSPSNKVTEKGKDVELRCDPISGHTALYWYRQSLGQGLEFLIYFQGNSAPDKSGLPSDRFSAERTGGSVSTLTIQRTQQEDSAVYLCASSLVGRETQYFGPGTRLLVL.

The rearrangement joins TRBV7-9 to TRBJ2-3, with TRBD2 identical over 10 bases. V lost 0 bases and J lost 6; bases outside the gene matches: 9. The CDR3 loop spans 17 amino acids. The germline CDR1 and CDR2 sequences are SEHNR and FQNEAQ (reference sequence). CDR3 amino acids: CASSLAAGGAGGDTQYF. In DNA form, the CDR3 reads TGTGCCAGCAGCTTAGCCGCGGGAGGAGCGGGAGGGGATACGCAGTATTTT.

This clonotype was seen many times. The gene calls are TRBV7-2 and TRBJ2-3; D possibly corresponds to TRBD2 (5 bases). Germline lookup yields CDR1 SGHTA and CDR2 FQGNSA. V lost 5 bases to trimming and J lost 0 bases, with 18 bases between them. The CDR3 loop spans 17 amino acids. The CDR3 protein is CASSPDRPAVSTDTQYF. CDR3 bases: TGTGCCAGCAGCCCCGACCGTCCAGCGGTGAGCACAGATACGCAGTATTTT.

The chain couples TRBV12-3 or TRBV12-4 to TRBJ1-5; 8 bases match TRBD1. V lost 7 bases, J lost 3 bases, and 8 bases stayed unmatched. The length of the CDR3 is 15 residues. This CDR3 is CASNTGGRNNQPQHF. Here the CDR3 DNA reads TGTGCCAGCAACACAGGGGGTCGGAACAATCAGCCCCAGCATTTT.

This clonotype was seen at least ten times. The V call is TRBV7-2, the J call TRBJ2-5, with D possibly matching TRBD2 (5 bases). The CDR3 loop spans 13 amino acids. The ends were cut back, 1 base at V and 5 bases at J, with 8 bases in the middle. Germline loops: CDR1 SGHTA, CDR2 FQGNSA. Here the CDR3 DNA reads TGTGCCAGCAGCTTAGACGGGATTGAGACCCAGTACTTC. Translated, it gives CASSLDGIETQYF.

This clonotype was detected only a few times. This chain uses TRBV6-5 with TRBJ2-3; 11 bases are a match to TRBD2. V was clipped by 5 bases and J by 4 bases; unmatched bases: 5. The CDR3 extends over 15 amino acids. Germline lookup yields CDR1 MNHEY and CDR2 SVGAGI. CDR3 sequence: CASSLLTSGADTQYF. In nucleotides, the CDR3 is TGTGCCAGCAGTCTCCTGACTAGCGGGGCAGATACGCAGTATTTT.

About this clonotype: One end of the junction is discordant with germline, which a read error may explain. The chain carries TRBV18 and TRBJ2-1, with 7 positions matching TRBD1. Germline CDR1 reads KGHSH; CDR2 reads LQKENI. CDR3 length: 16 amino acids. As DNA, the CDR3 is TGTGCCAGCTCACCCCGGGACAGCGGCTCCTCCAATGAGCAGTTCTTC. Translation: CASSPRDSGSSNEQFF.

This clonotype was picked up a small number of times. V is TRBV5-4 and J is TRBJ2-1; D is ambiguous. The germline V gene encodes CDR1 SGHNT and CDR2 YYREEE (reference sequence). V lost 2 bases and J 5 bases, leaving 8 bases between the germline ends. This CDR3 has 13 amino acids. The CDR3 protein is CASSFGGHNEQFF. CDR3 DNA sequence: TGTGCCAGCAGCTTCGGTGGACACAATGAGCAGTTCTTC.

This clonotype was detected ten times or more. The V gene is TRBV6-1, the J gene TRBJ2-7, with D hard to call. CDR1 is MNHNS, CDR2 SASEGT, per germline. The CDR3 extends over 17 amino acids. Trimming removed 5 bases from V and 6 bases from J, with 26 bases in between. CDR3 amino acids: CASSKSAVTTATREQYF. CDR3 in DNA: TGTGCCAGCAGTAAGAGTGCAGTTACAACGGCTACGCGCGAGCAGTACTTC.

This clonotype was observed a handful of times. The chain links TRBV4-3 to TRBJ2-1; 7 nucleotides align to TRBD1. Trimming cost V 0 bases and J 6 bases; bases outside gene matches: 5. Germline V gene sequence: CDR1 LGHNA, CDR2 YSLEER. The CDR3 is 15 residues long. CDR3 bases: TGCGCCAGCAGCCAAGATGTGGCAGGGGGCAATGAGCAGTTCTTC. It yields the protein CASSQDVAGGNEQFF.

The chain uses TRBV29-1 and TRBJ1-1; D unresolved. V dropped 2 bases and J dropped 6 bases, with 13 bases sitting between them. Germline V gene sequence: CDR1 SQVTM, CDR2 ANQGSEA. This CDR3 spans 13 amino acids. CDR3 coding DNA: TGCAGCGTTGAACGTAGGGAAGGAGCTGAAGCTTTCTTT. This gives the protein CSVERREGAEAFF.

This clonotype turned up a few times. The CDR3 here is CAIRTGVELRQYF. The CDR3 DNA reads as TGTGCCATCAGAACAGGGGTCGAGCTGCGGCAGTACTTC. The chain joins TRBV10-3 to TRBJ2-7, with 7 bases identical to TRBD1. CDR1 is ENHRY and CDR2 is SYGVKD in the germline V gene. The CDR3 has 13 amino acids. V shed 6 bases and J 9 bases; nucleotides not matched to a gene: 11.

This clonotype was counted only a few times. The J gene is TRBJ1-6, the V gene TRBV4-1; D remains unclear. CDR3 length: 17 amino acids. CDR1 is MGHRA and CDR2 is YSYEKL in the germline V gene. The ends were cut back, 0 bases at V and 3 bases at J, with 12 bases in the middle. The CDR3 nucleotides are TGCGCCAGCAGCCAAGATTCGGGCCAGAACTATAATTCACCCCTCCACTTT. Translation: CASSQDSGQNYNSPLHF.

This clonotype was found many times. The chain has TRBV7-6 and TRBJ1-3; tentative D call: TRBD1 (5 bases). The ends were cut back, 1 base at V and 0 bases at J, with 10 bases in the middle. From germline, CDR1 is SGHVS and CDR2 FNYEAQ. The CDR3 covers 16 residues. The CDR3 nucleotides are TGTGCCAGCAGCTTAGGTCAGGGAAACTCTGGAAACACCATATATTTT. Translated: CASSLGQGNSGNTIYF.

The rearrangement uses TRBV5-4 and TRBJ1-1; D ambiguous. CDR1 is SGHNT, CDR2 YYREEE, per germline (reference sequence). This CDR3 is built from 14 residues. The V and J ends lost 0 bases and 4 bases respectively, with 10 bases between them. The CDR3 coding sequence is TGTGCCAGCAGCTTGGGCCAGACCCCCACTGAAGCTTTCTTT. Translating gives CASSLGQTPTEAFF.

As regards this clonotype: A clone one base away is much larger, so this may be a read error. V usage is TRBV7-9 and J usage is TRBJ1-2; D is ambiguous. Between the trimmed V and J ends, which lost 5 bases and 2 bases, there was a span of 12 bases. The CDR3 sequence is 14 residues long. The germline V gene has CDR1 SEHNR and CDR2 FQNEAQ (reference sequence). This chain's CDR3 is CASSERAGNYGYTF. CDR3 nucleotides: TGTGCCAGCAGCGAAAGGGCAGGAAACTATGGCTACACCTTC.

This clonotype has only one observation. This chain connects TRBV7-9 to TRBJ1-1; D gene ambiguous. The CDR3 has 15 residues. Per the germline V gene, CDR1 is SEHNR and CDR2 is FQNEAQ (reference sequence). Trimming took off 5 bases at V and 5 bases at J, with 18 bases between the two ends. The CDR3 spells CASSPSSRAGTEAFF. The CDR3 region has the DNA TGTGCCAGCAGCCCAAGTTCACGAGCGGGGACTGAAGCTTTCTTT.

This clonotype turned up a few times. The CDR3 is CASSLAGGTGATYEQYF. The CDR3 nucleotides are TGTGCCAGCAGCTTAGCAGGGGGGACAGGGGCCACCTACGAGCAGTACTTC. The chain joins TRBV7-8 to TRBJ2-7; 10 nucleotides line up with TRBD1. Germline loops: CDR1 SGHVS, CDR2 FQNEAQ. Unmatched junction bases numbered 7, after V lost 0 bases and J lost 2 bases. The CDR3 length is 17 residues. The entire variable domain, with the rest obtained from reference TRBV7-8 and TRBJ2-7, is as follows: GAGVSQSPRYKVAKRGQDVALRCDPISGHVSLFWYQQALGQGPEFLTYFQNEAQLDKSGLPSDRFFAERPEGSVSTLKIQRTQQEDSAVYLCASSLAGGTGATYEQYFGPGTRLTVT.